This T cell receptor (beta chain) was retrieved from a study of technical replicates of blood from a handful of donors. CDR3 length equals 12 residues. V gave up 4 bases and J gave up 7 bases; unmatched junction bases: 4. In germline, CDR1 is SGHNT, CDR2 YYREEE (reference sequence). TCRdb's table, derived via immunoSEQ multiplex PCR, lists solely in-frame clones and lacks some. Here the sample spans 65,000 to 85,000 clones, roughly 96% being singletons. Sequenced input: T cells isolated from PBMCs. The clonotype was recovered from a human donor in good health. This chain links TRBV5-4 with TRBJ1-1, with 7 bases identical to TRBD1. The CDR3 region has the DNA TGTGCCAGCAGCCAGGGACAGAGTGAAGCTTTCTTT. Its protein is CASSQGQSEAFF.